This T cell receptor beta chain was observed in a study of CD8 T cells in Susac syndrome. The overall study: Patients with Susac syndrome who were sequenced included more than five with active disease and roughly 8 in remission.

Sequencing of TCR beta, carried out with a high-throughput approach, was applied to CD8+ and CD4+ T cells from the blood. V lost 4 bases and J lost 9; bases outside the gene matches: 7. The CDR3 length is 13 residues. Germline V gene data show CDR1 as SQVTM and CDR2 as ANQGSEA. Random hexamers were used to reverse transcribe the RNA input (about 0.5 to 1 ug). An immunoSEQ multiplex PCR amplified TCR beta CDR3 over 54 Vbeta and 13 Jbeta. TCRdb passed the immunoSEQ multiplex PCR reads through MiXCR, listing each CDR3 protein once. The sample carries roughly 250,000 distinct CDR3 sequences, 90% to 96% recorded once.

The TCR comes from a human donor with Susac syndrome. Material: CD4+ T cells from PBMCs. The chain couples TRBV29-1 to TRBJ2-4, with TRBD2 matching over 9 bases. Here the CDR3 reads CSVGAGGPSIQYF. The CDR3 DNA is TGCAGCGTTGGGGCGGGAGGGCCCTCCATTCAGTACTTC.